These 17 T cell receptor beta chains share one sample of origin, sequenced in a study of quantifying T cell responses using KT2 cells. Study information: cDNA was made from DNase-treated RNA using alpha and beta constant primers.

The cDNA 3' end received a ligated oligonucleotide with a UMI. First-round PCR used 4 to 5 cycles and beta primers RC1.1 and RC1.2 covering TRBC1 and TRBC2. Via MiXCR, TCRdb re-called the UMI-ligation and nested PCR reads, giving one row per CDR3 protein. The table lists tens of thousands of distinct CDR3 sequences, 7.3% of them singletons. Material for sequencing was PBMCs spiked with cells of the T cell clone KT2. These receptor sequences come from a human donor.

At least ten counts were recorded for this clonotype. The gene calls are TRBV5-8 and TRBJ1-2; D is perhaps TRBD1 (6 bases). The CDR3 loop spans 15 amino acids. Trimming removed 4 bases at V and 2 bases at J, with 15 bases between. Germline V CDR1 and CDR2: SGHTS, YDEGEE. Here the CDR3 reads CASSLKGGENYGYTF. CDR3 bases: TGTGCCAGCAGCCTAAAGGGGGGGGAAAACTATGGCTACACCTTC.

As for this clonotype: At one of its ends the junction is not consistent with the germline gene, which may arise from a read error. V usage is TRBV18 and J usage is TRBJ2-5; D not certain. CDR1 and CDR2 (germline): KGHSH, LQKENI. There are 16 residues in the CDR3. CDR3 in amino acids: CTSSNRLDTYQETQYF. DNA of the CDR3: TGTACCAGCTCCAATCGACTCGACACATACCAAGAGACCCAGTACTTC.

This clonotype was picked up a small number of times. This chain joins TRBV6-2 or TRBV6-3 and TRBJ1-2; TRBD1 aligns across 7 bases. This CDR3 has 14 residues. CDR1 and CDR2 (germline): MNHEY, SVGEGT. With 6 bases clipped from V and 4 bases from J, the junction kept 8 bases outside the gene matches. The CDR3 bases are TGTGCCAGCAGCCGACAGGGTCGGACCTATGGCTACACCTTC. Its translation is CASSRQGRTYGYTF.

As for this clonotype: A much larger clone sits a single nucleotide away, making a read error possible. As DNA, the CDR3 is TGCAGTGCTAGAACCGGGACGGAACCCTACGAGAAGTACTTC. Its protein product is CSARTGTEPYEKYF. J is TRBJ2-7 and V is TRBV20-1; D may be TRBD1 or TRBD2 (5 bases each). This CDR3 has 14 residues. Germline CDR1 is DFQATT and CDR2 is SNEGSKA (reference sequence).

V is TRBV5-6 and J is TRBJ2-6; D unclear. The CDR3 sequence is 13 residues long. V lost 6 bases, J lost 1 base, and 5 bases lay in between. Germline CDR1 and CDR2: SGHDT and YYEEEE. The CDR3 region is CASTLSGANVLTF. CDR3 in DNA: TGTGCCAGCACCCTATCTGGGGCCAACGTCCTGACTTTC.

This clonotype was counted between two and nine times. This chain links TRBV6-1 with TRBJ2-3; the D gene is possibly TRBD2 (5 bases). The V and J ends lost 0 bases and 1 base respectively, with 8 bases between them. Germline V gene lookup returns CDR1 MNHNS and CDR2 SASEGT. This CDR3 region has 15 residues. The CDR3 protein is CASSEAYGGTDTQYF. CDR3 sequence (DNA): TGTGCCAGCAGTGAAGCCTACGGGGGCACAGATACGCAGTATTTT.

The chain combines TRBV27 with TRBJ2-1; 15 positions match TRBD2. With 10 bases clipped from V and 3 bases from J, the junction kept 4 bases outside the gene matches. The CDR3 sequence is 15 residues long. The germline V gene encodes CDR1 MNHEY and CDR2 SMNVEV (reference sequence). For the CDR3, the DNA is TGTGCCACAGGACTAGCGGGAGGGATCTACAATGAGCAGTTCTTC. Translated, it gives CATGLAGGIYNEQFF.

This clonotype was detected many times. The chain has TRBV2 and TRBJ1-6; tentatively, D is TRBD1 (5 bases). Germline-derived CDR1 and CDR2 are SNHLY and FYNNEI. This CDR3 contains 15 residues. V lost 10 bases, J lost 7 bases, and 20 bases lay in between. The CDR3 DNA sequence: TGTGCCACCTCCGCCGTGGGGGGGAGGAATTCACCCCTCCACTTT. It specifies CATSAVGGRNSPLHF.

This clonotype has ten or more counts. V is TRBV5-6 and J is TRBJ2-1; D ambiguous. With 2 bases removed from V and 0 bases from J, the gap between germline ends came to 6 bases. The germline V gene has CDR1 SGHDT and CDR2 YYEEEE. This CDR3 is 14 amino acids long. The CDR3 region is CASSFSSSYNEQFF. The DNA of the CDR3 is TGTGCCAGCAGCTTTTCTAGCTCCTACAATGAGCAGTTCTTC.

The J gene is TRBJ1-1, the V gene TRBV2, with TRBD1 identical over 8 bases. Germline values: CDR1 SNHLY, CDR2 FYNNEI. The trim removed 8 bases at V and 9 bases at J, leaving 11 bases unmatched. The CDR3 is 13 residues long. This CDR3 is CASVRTGNNQAFF. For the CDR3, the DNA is TGTGCCAGCGTCAGGACAGGGAATAACCAAGCTTTCTTT.

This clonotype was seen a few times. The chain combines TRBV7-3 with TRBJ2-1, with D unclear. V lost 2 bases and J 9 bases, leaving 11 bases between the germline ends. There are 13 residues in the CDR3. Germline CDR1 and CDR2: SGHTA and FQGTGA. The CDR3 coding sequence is TGTGCCAGCAGCTTAGCCGGGTCTGGTGAGCAGTTCTTC. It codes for CASSLAGSGEQFF.

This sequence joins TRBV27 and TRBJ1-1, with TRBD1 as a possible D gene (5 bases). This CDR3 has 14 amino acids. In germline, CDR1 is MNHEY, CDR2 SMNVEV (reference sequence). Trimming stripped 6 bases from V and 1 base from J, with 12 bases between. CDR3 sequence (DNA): TGTGCCAGCAGCCCGGGGGGTGCGAACACTGAAGCTTTCTTT. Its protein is CASSPGGANTEAFF.

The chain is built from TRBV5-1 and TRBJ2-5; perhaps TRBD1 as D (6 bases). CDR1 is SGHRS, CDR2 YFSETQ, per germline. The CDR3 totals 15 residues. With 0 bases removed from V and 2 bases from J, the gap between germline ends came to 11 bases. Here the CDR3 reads CASSLGTGRQETQYF. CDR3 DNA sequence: TGCGCCAGCAGCTTGGGCACAGGGCGGCAAGAGACCCAGTACTTC.

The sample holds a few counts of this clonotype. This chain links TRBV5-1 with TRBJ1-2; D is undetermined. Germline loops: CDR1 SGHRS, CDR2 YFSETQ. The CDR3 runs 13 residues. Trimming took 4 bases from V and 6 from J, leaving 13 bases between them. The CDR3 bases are TGCGCCAGCAGCCCCCGCGCAGCAGATGGCTACACCTTC. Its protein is CASSPRAADGYTF.

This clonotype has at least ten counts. The CDR3 DNA reads TGTGCCAGCTCACCAGGGAGCAGCTACGAGCAGTACTTC. It codes for CASSPGSSYEQYF. V gene TRBV18 combines with J gene TRBJ2-7; a possible D gene is TRBD2 (5 bases). V was shortened by 2 bases and J by 3 bases, with 8 bases between the two germline ends. Germline V gene lookup returns CDR1 KGHSH and CDR2 LQKENI. The CDR3 covers 13 residues.

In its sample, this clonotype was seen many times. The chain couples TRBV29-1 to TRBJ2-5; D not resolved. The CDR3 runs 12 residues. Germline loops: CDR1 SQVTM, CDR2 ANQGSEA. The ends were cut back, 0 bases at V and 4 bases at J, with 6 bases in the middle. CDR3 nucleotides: TGCAGCGTTGAAGATGGCTTAGAGACCCAGTACTTC. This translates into CSVEDGLETQYF.

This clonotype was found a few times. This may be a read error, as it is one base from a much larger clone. This CDR3 is CSVELVGQKQDGYNF. CDR3 sequence (DNA): TGCAGCGTTGAGTTGGTGGGACAAAAACAGGACGGCTACAACTTC. This sequence joins TRBV29-1 and TRBJ1-2; weak D call: TRBD1 (6 bases). Germline V gives CDR1 SQVTM, CDR2 ANQGSEA. This CDR3 has 15 residues.